The present T cell receptor (beta chain) was sequenced within a study of early T cells in non-severe SARS-CoV-2 infection. A few counts support this clonotype. CDR3 size: 16 residues. With V trimmed by 4 bases and J by 0 bases, 7 bases remained unmatched. Germline CDR1 and CDR2: SGHAT and FQNNGV. TCRdb re-analysed the 5' RACE reads in MiXCR, keeping a single row per CDR3 protein. Counted here are 100,000 to 150,000 distinct CDR3 sequences, approximately 15% occurring once; the ten biggest clones make up 21%. This sequence joins TRBV11-2 and TRBJ2-5, with 8 positions matching TRBD2. Sequencing input: whole blood. The receptor's source is an adult who was a healthcare worker with PCR-confirmed SARS-CoV-2 infection or an uninfected control (not recorded which). As DNA, the CDR3 is TGTGCCAGCAGCTCATGGAGCGGGGGTTACCAAGAGACCCAGTACTTC. Translation gives CASSSWSGGYQETQYF. The whole variable domain, filled in from reference TRBV11-2 and TRBJ2-5, reads EAGVAQSPRYKIIEKRQSVAFWCNPISGHATLYWYQQILGQGPKLLIQFQNNGVVDDSQLPKDRFSAERLKGVDSTLKIQPAKLEDSAVYLCASSSWSGGYQETQYFGPGTRLLVL.